This T cell receptor (beta chain) was observed in a study of T cells in Graves' hyperthyroidism and ophthalmopathy. This clonotype was counted only a few times. This CDR3 is built from 15 residues. Germline trimming cut 3 bases from V and 3 bases from J; bases unmatched to any gene: 4. Germline assignment: CDR1 MDHEN and CDR2 SYDVKM. RNA transcripts yielded amplified TCR beta CDR3 regions. HTBI primers were employed in a first-round RT-PCR of the TCR CDR3. Each CDR3 protein is one row after TCRdb ran MiXCR on the multiplex PCR reads. There are around 620,000 distinct CDR3 sequences in the sample; 15% to 20% occur only once, and 3.5% to 4% lies in the top ten.

Sequencing input: blood. The chain has TRBV28 and TRBJ2-7; 11 bases align to TRBD2. This TCR came from a woman in her twenties or thirties with Graves' hyperthyroidism. The CDR3 spells CASSLTSGIFYEQYF. The CDR3 DNA sequence: TGTGCCAGCAGTTTGACTAGCGGGATTTTCTACGAGCAGTACTTC.